This T cell receptor (beta chain) was identified in a study of T cells in Graves' hyperthyroidism and ophthalmopathy (dated by TCRdb to the late 2010s). General notes on the study: Peripheral blood was sampled at the time of initial diagnosis, prior to any treatment. A discovery cohort of approximately 97 patients, roughly 45 with Graves' ophthalmopathy and fewer than 65 with stable Graves' hyperthyroidism, was used to find distinguishing TCR V-J signatures. Prospective prediction of ophthalmopathy was tested in an independent validation cohort of 18 to 20 hyperthyroidism patients and 17 patients who later progressed to ophthalmopathy. The 85 to 100 discovery patients were randomly split 7:3 into training and test sets. In about 6 Graves' hyperthyroidism patients, the study also compared T-cell repertoires from thyroid tissue with T-cell repertoires from blood. Following sampling, methimazole starting at 30 mg daily was given to hyperthyroidism patients, and high-dose intravenous methylprednisolone was given to ophthalmopathy patients. According to the paper, TCR Vbeta CDR3 sequencing was carried out on about 140 peripheral blood samples, which came from over 40 ophthalmopathy, approximately 72 hyperthyroidism and some 17 progressor patients.

The TCR beta CDR3 regions were amplified from RNA transcripts. For the first round of RT-PCR on the TCR CDR3, the HTBI primer set was used together with the Qiagen OneStep RT-PCR kit. Libraries were constructed in a second round of multiplex PCR, after which size selection and purification were performed. Sequencing of the libraries was done on an Illumina HiSeq2000 using paired-end 100 bp reads. The authors' analysis ran thus. Raw data were processed with SOAPnuke, discarding reads with adapters, uncalled bases, mean Phred below 15, or no exact constant-primer or identifier match. High-quality paired reads were merged using COPE v1.2.5, and each unique nucleotide sequence was defined as a clonotype. MiTCR v1.1 was used to align clonotypes to the IMGT TRBV, TRBD and TRBJ reference segments. Only V-J combinations with frequency above 0.0001, covering 99.2% of repertoires, were analysed. The TCS score was defined as F50 (clonal expansion) divided by E x V (chaos), with BLOSUM62-based TCRdist calculated between CDR3 peptides within each V-J. Welch's t-statistics and random forest reduced around 520 V-J features to 13, which were used in a naive Bayes classifier (R e1071). TCRdb trimmed the raw reads at Q25, called clones with MiXCR and kept productive beta chains. Each CDR3 protein gets just one entry, which takes the most common genes and DNA from the rows behind it. The V and J calls follow TCRdb's processing rather than the paper's. This sample is represented by roughly 290,000 distinct CDR3 sequences; about 17% of them were singletons. The leading ten clones occupy over 45% of the sample.

This clonotype was found a few times. Its antigen remains unidentified. Base qualities are not recorded, but no much larger clone differs from it by a single base. Points the paper makes about the study in general: No statistical method was used to fix the sample size in advance, and group allocation was not hidden from the investigators. A model built on a 13 V-J signature distinguished ophthalmopathy from stable hyperthyroidism, reaching over 85% sensitivity and under 84% specificity in cross-validation and 80%/75% in testing. Most expanded thyroid clonotypes (frequency above 0.001) were also found in blood, which suggests that blood repertoires may mirror thyroid immune responses. In validation, the model predicted progression to ophthalmopathy with approximately 71% sensitivity and 72% to 75% specificity, a median of around six months before onset.

Looking up the germline V gene yields CDR1 SGHRS and CDR2 YFSETQ. Including the terminal cysteine and phenylalanine, the CDR3 comprises 14 residues. The sequence is cut down to CDR3 DNA, 42 bases in frame from base 1. Ends trimmed: V by 4 bases, J by 7 bases; bases unmatched to a gene: 5. Ophthalmopathy patients had moderately to severely active disease, Clinical Activity Score of at least 3, NOSPECS grade of at least 4, and duration under 3 months. Patients with uncontrolled infections, other autoimmune diseases, pregnancy or lactation were excluded. Diagnoses relied on clinical symptoms, serum thyroxine and TRAb, thyroid ultrasound and orbital computed tomography. Ficoll-Paque density gradient centrifugation was used to isolate PBMCs from around 9.1 ml of fresh peripheral blood. Total RNA was extracted using Trizol reagent, and RNA quality was assessed on an Agilent 2100 Bioanalyzer.

The TCR comes from a woman aged 60-75 years with Graves' ophthalmopathy. The V and J segments used are TRBV5-1 and TRBJ1-5, with 10 middle bases fitting TRBD1. Material for sequencing was blood. CDR3 protein: CASSRGTGDQPQHF. The bases are TGCGCCAGCAGCCGCGGGACAGGGGACCAGCCCCAGCATTTT.